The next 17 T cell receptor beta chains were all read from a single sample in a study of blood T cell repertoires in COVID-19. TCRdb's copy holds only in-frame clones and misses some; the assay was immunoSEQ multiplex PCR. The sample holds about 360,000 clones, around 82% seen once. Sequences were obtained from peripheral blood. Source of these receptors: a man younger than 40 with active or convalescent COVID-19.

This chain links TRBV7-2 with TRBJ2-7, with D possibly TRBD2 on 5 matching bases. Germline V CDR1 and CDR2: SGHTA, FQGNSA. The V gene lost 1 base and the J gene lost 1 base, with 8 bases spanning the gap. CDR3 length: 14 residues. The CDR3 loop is CASSLVEGSYEQYF. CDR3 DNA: TGTGCCAGCAGCTTAGTTGAGGGATCCTACGAGCAGTACTTC.

The CDR3 sequence is CASSSPLGREGALNTDTQYF. In DNA form, the CDR3 reads TGCGCCAGCAGCTCGCCCCTGGGGAGGGAAGGGGCACTAAACACAGATACGCAGTATTTT. The chain joins TRBV5-1 to TRBJ2-3; 7 bases line up with TRBD2. The CDR3 is 20 amino acids. V trimming: 3 bases; J trimming: 2 bases; junction bases outside the gene matches: 21. Germline V gene lookup returns CDR1 SGHRS and CDR2 YFSETQ. The full variable domain, completed using reference TRBV5-1 and TRBJ2-3, is KAGVTQTPRYLIKTRGQQVTLSCSPISGHRSVSWYQQTPGQGLQFLFEYFSETQRNKGNFPGRFSGRQFSNSRSEMNVSTLELGDSALYLCASSSPLGREGALNTDTQYFGPGTRLTVL.

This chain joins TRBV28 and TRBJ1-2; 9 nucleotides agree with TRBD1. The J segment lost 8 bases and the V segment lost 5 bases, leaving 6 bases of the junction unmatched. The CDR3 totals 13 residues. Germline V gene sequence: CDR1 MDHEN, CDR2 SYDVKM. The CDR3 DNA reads TGTGCCAGCAGTGCACAGGGGGCGCTGGGCTACACCTTC. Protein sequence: CASSAQGALGYTF.

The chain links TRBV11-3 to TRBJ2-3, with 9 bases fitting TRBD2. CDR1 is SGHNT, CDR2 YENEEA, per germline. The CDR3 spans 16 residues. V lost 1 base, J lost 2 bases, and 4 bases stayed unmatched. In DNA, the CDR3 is TGTGCCAGCAGCTTAGCGCTAGCGGGGACCACAGATACGCAGTATTTT. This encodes CASSLALAGTTDTQYF. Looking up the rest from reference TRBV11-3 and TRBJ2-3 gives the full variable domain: EAGVVQSPRYKIIEKKQPVAFWCNPISGHNTLYWYLQNLGQGPELLIRYENEEAVDDSQLPKDRFSAERLKGVDSTLKIQPAELGDSAVYLCASSLALAGTTDTQYFGPGTRLTVL.

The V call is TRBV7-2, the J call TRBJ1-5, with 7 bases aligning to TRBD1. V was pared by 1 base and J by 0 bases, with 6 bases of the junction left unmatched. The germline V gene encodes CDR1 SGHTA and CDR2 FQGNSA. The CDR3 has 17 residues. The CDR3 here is CASSLEPGGISNQPQHF. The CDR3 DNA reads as TGTGCCAGCAGCTTAGAGCCAGGGGGGATTAGCAATCAGCCCCAGCATTTT.

The CDR3 region is CASTTQRGGSTEAFF. In DNA form, the CDR3 reads TGTGCCAGCACCACTCAAAGGGGCGGGAGCACTGAAGCTTTCTTT. The V and J genes are TRBV2 and TRBJ1-1; possibly TRBD1 for D (5 bases). The CDR3 consists of 15 residues. V was shortened by 7 bases and J by 4 bases, with 19 bases between the two germline ends. CDR1 and CDR2 (germline): SNHLY, FYNNEI.

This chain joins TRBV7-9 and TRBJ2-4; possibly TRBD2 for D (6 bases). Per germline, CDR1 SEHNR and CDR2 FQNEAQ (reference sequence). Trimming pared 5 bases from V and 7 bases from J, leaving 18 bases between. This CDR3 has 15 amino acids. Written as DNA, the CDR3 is TGTGCCAGCAGCCTCGTCGGCGGAGGGGCTAACATTCAGTACTTC. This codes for CASSLVGGGANIQYF.

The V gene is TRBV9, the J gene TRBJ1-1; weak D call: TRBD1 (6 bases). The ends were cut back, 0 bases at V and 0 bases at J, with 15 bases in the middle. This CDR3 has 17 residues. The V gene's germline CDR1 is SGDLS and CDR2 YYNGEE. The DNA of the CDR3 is TGTGCCAGCAGCGTAGAAGGGGGAGATTCCATGAACACTGAAGCTTTCTTT. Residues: CASSVEGGDSMNTEAFF.

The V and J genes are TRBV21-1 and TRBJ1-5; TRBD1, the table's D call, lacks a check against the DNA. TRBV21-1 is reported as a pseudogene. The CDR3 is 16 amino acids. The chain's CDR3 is CASTPQMRGSNQPQHF. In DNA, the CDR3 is TGTGCCAGCACCCCTCAGATGAGGGGGAGCAATCAGCCCCAGCATTTT.

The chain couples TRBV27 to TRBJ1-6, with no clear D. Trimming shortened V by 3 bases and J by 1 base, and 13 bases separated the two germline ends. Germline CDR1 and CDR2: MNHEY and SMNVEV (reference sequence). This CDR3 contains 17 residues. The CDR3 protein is CASSLWNQVSYNSPLHF. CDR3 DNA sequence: TGTGCCAGCAGTTTGTGGAATCAGGTTTCCTATAATTCACCCCTCCACTTT.

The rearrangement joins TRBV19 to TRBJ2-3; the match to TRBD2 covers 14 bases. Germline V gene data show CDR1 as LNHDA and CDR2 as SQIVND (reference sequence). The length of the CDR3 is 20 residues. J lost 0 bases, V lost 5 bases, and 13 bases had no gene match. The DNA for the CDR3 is TGTGCCAGTAGTGCCCCGGGGGGGACTAGCGGGGGATCTAGCACAGATACGCAGTATTTT. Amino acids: CASSAPGGTSGGSSTDTQYF.

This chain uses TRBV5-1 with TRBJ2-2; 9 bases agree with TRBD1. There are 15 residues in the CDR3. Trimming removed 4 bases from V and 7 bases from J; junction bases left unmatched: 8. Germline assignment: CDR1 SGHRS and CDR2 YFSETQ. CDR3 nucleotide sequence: TGCGCCAGCAGCCAAGGGGACAGGGTGCACGGGGAGCTGTTTTTT. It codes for CASSQGDRVHGELFF.

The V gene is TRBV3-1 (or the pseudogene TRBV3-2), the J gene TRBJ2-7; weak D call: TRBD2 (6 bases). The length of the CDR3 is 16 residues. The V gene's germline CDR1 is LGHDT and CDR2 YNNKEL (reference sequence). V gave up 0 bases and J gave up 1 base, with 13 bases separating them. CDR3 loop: CASSQEAAGFSYEQYF. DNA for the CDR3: TGTGCCAGCAGCCAAGAGGCAGCGGGTTTTTCCTACGAGCAGTACTTC.

The CDR3, as DNA: TGTGCCAGCAGCGTAGCTTTTGGCAGTTACAATGAGCAGTTCTTC. Protein: CASSVAFGSYNEQFF. The chain couples TRBV9 to TRBJ2-1; unclear D gene. The CDR3 sequence is 15 residues long. Germline CDR1 reads SGDLS; CDR2 reads YYNGEE. The V gene lost 0 bases and the J gene lost 4 bases, with 11 bases spanning the gap.

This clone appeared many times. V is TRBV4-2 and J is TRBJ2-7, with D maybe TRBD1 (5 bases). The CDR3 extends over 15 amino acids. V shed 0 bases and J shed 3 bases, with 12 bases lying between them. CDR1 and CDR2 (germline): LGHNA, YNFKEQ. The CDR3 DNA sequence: TGTGCCAGCAGCCAAGATCTAGGGGCGGTCTACGAGCAGTACTTC. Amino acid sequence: CASSQDLGAVYEQYF.

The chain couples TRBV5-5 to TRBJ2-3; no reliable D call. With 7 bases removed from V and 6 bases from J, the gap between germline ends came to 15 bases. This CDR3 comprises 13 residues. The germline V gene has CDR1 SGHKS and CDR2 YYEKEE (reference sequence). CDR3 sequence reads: CASRVSDGDTQYF. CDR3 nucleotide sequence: TGTGCCAGCCGGGTCTCAGACGGGGATACGCAGTATTTT.

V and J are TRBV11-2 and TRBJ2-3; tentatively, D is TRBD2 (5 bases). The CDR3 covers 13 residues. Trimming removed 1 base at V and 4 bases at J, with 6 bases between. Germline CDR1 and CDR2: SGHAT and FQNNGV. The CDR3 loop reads CASSLGRADTQYF. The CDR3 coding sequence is TGTGCCAGCAGCTTAGGGCGGGCAGATACGCAGTATTTT.